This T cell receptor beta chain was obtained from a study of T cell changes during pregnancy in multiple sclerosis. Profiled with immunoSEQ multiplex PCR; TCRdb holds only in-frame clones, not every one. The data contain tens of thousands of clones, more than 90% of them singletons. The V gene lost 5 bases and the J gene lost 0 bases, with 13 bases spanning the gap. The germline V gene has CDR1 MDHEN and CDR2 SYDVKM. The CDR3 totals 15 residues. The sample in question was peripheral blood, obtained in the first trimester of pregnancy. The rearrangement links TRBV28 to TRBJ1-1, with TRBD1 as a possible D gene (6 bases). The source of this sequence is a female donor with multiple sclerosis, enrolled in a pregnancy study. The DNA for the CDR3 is TGTGCCAGCAGTCAACGGACAGCAATGAACACTGAAGCTTTCTTT. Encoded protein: CASSQRTAMNTEAFF.